This T cell receptor beta chain was retrieved from a study of identical twins. The study's findings and limits: With abundant cord blood beta clonotypes, insertions were fewer; memory repertoires showed no such pattern. There was more out-of-frame TCR alpha sharing in monozygotic twins than models estimated.

Each donor (without exception) was a healthy Caucasian. The cDNA had a unique molecular identifier and a template-switch universal primer site. TCRdb used MiXCR to reprocess the 5' RACE reads, holding one entry per CDR3 protein. The repertoire includes 240,000 or so distinct CDR3 sequences, approximately 11% of them detected once, and more than 3.5% sits in the top ten. The germline V gene encodes CDR1 SQVTM and CDR2 ANQGSEA. This CDR3 has 17 residues. With respect to this clonotype: Its antigen remains unknown. Germline and junction disagree at one end, which may indicate a read error.

The same data also went into a second study, on yellow fever vaccine responses in identical twins.

The chain is built from TRBV29-1 and TRBJ2-6; 11 nucleotides line up with TRBD1. The sequencing sample was made of memory (CD45RO+) T cells sorted from blood. This receptor was obtained from a woman under 30 in good health. The CDR3 region has the DNA TGCAGCGCCGCTCCGGGACAGGGGGTTGATGGGGTCAACGTCCTGACTTTC. Encoded protein: CSAAPGQGVDGVNVLTF.